This T cell receptor beta chain was recovered during a study of blood T cell repertoires in COVID-19. Overall study context: Acute and convalescent COVID-19 samples came from the United States, Italy and Spain.

Seattle patients were enrolled while actively infected and followed longitudinally. V dropped 5 bases and J dropped 0 bases, with 13 bases sitting between them. Germline CDR1 MGHRA, CDR2 YSYEKL. The length of the CDR3 is 16 residues. Source study methods: Reference gene primer amplification in the assay estimated nucleated cell counts. The protocol was immunoSEQ multiplex PCR, while the TCRdb copy is restricted to in-frame clones and leaves out a portion. D and trimming come from the DNA, and the V and J calls and clone size come from that table. Here the sample spans roughly 290,000 clones, about four fifths being singletons.

The sequence came from a person aged 70 to 85 with COVID-19, enrolled during active disease. This rearrangement joins TRBV4-1 to TRBJ1-4; unclear D gene. Sequencing was performed on peripheral blood. Written as DNA, the CDR3 is TGCGCCAGCAGCTATATCACCGGGACAACTAATGAAAAACTGTTTTTT. Protein: CASSYITGTTNEKLFF.